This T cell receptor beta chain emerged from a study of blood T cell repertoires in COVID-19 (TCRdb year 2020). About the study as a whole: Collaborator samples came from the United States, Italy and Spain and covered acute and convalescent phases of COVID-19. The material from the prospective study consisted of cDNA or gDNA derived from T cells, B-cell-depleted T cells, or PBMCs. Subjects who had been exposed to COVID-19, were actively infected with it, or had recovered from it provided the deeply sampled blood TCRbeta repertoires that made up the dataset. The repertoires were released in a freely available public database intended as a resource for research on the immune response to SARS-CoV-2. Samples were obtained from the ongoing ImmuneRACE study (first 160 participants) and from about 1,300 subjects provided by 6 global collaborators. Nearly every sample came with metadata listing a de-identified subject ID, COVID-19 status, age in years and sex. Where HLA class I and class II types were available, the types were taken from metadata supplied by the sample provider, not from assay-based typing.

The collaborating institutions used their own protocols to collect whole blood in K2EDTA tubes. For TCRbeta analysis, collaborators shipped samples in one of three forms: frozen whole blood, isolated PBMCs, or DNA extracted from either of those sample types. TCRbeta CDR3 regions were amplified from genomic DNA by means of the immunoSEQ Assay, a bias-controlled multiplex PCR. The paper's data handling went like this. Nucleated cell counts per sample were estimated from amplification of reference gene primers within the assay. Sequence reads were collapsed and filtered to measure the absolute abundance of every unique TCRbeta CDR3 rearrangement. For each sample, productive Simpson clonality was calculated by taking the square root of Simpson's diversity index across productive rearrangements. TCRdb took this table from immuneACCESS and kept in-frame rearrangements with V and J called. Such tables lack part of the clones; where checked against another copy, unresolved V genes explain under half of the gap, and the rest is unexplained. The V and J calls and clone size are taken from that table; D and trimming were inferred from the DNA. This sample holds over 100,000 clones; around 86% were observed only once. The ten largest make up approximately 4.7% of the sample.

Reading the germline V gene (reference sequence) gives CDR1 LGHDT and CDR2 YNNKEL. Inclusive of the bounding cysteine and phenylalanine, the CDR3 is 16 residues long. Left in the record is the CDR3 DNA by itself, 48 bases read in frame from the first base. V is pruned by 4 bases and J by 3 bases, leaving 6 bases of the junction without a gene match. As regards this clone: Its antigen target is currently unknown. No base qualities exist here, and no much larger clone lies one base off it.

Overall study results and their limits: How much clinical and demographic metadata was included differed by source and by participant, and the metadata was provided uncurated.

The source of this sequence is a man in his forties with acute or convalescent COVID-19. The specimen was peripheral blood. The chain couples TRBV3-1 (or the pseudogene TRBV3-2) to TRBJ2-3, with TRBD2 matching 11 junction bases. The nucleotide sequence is TGTGCCAGCAGCCCAGAGACTAGCGGGATAACAGATACGCAGTATTTT. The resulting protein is CASSPETSGITDTQYF.